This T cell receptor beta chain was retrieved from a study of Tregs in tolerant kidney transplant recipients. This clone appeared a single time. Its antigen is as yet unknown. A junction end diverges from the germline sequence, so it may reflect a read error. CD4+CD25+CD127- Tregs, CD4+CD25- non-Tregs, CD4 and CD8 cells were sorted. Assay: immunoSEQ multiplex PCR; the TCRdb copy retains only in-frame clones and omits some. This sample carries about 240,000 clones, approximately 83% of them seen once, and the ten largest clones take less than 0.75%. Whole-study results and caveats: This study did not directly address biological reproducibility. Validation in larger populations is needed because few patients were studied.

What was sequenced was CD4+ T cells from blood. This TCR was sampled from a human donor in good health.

CDR3 nucleotide sequence: TGCGCCAGCAGACAAGTATTGACAGGTGGAAACACCATATATTTT. It specifies CASRQVLTGGNTIYF. This chain links TRBV4-1 with TRBJ1-3; possible D gene TRBD1, 6 bases. CDR3 length: 15 amino acids. CDR1 is MGHRA, CDR2 YSYEKL, per germline.